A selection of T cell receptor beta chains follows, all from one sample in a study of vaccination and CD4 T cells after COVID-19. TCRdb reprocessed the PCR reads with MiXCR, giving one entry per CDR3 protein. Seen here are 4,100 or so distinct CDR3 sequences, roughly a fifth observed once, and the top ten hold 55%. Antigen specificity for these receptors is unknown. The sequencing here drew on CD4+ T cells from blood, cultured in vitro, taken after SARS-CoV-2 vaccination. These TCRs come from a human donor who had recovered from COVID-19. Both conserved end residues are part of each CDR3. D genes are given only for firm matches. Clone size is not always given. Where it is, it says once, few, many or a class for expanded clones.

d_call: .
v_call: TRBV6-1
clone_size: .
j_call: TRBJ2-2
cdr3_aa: CASRRTGELFF
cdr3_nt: TGTGCCAGCAGGCGTACCGGGGAGCTGTTTTTT

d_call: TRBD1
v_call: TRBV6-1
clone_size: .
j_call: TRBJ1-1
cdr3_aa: CASRRTGGTNTEAFF
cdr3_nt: TGTGCCAGCAGGAGGACAGGGGGGACGAACACTGAAGCTTTCTTT

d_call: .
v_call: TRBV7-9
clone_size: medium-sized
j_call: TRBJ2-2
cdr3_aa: CASSMRTLPTGELFF
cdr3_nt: TGTGCCAGCAGCATGAGGACACTGCCCACCGGGGAGCTGTTTTTT

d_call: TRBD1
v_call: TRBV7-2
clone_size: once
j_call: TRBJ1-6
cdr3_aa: CVSSTRTGDCNSPLHF
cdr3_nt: TGTGTCAGCAGCACTCGGACAGGGGACTGTAATTCACCCCTCCACTTT

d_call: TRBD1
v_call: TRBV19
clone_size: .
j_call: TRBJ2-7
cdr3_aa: CASSVGGDRAYEQYF
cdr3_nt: TGTGCCAGTAGTGTGGGGGGGGACAGGGCCTACGAGCAGTACTTC

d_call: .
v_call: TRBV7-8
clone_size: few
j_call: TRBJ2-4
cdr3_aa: CASSLGSAMGDIQYF
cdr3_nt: TGTGCCAGCAGCTTAGGTTCCGCCATGGGGGACATTCAGTACTTC

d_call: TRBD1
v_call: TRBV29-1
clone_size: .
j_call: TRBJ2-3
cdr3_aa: CSVSGTGDTDTQYF
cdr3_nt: TGCAGCGTCTCCGGGACAGGGGACACAGATACGCAGTATTTT

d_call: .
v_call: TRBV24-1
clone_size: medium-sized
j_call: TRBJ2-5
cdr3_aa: CATSDPAGTSRTQYF
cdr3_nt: TGTGCCACCAGTGATCCAGCCGGGACGTCCCGGACCCAGTACTTC

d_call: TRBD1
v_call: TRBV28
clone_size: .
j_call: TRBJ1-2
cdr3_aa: CASWGEGTASYGYTF
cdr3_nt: TGTGCCAGCTGGGGCGAGGGGACAGCCTCTTATGGCTACACCTTC

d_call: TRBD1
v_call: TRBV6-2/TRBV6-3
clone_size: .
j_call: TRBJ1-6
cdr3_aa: CASSQGGRSPLHF
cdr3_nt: TGTGCCAGCAGCCAGGGGGGTAGATCACCCCTCCACTTT

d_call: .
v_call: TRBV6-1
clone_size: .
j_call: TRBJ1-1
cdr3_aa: CASNLNTEAFF
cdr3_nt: TGTGCCAGCAATCTAAACACTGAAGCTTTCTTT

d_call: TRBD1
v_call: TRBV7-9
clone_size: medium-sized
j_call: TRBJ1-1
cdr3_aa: CASSLGQGDVTEAFF
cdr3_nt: TGTGCCAGCAGCTTAGGACAGGGGGACGTCACTGAAGCTTTCTTT

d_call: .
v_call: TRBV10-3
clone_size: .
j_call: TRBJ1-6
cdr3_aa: CAISERPGERFGF
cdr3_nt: TGTGCCATCAGTGAGCGACCAGGGGAACGCTTTGGGTTT

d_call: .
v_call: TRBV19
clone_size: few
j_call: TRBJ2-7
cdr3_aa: CASTPREGPYHSYEQYF
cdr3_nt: TGTGCCAGTACCCCCCGTGAGGGGCCTTATCACTCCTACGAGCAGTACTTC

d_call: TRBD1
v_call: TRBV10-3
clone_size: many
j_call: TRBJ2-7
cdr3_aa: CAISGKQGTHYEQYF
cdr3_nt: TGTGCCATCAGTGGTAAACAGGGGACCCACTACGAGCAGTACTTC

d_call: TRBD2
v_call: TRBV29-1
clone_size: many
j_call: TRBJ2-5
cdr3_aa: CSVPSGGPQETQYF
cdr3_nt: TGCAGCGTTCCTAGCGGGGGGCCTCAAGAGACCCAGTACTTC

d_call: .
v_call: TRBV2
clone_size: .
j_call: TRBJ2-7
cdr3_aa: CASRRAFYDEQYF
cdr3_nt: TGTGCCAGCAGGAGGGCCTTCTATGACGAGCAGTACTTC

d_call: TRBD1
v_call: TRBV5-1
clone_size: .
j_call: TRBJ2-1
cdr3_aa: CASSSLTGLGDNEQFF
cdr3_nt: TGCGCCAGCAGCAGCCTGACAGGGCTCGGGGACAATGAGCAGTTCTTC

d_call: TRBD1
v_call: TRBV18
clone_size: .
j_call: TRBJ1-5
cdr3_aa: CASSKDRDSNQPQHF
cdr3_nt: TGTGCCAGCTCTAAGGACAGGGATTCCAATCAGCCCCAGCATTTT

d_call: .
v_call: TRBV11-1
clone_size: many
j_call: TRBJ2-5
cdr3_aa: CASSLAGGSETQYF
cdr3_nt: TGTGCCAGCAGCTTAGCGGGGGGCTCAGAGACCCAGTACTTC

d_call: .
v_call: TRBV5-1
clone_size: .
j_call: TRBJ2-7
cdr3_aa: CASSLGGRGSYEQYF
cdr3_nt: TGCGCCAGCAGCTTGGGGGGAAGGGGGTCCTACGAGCAGTACTTC

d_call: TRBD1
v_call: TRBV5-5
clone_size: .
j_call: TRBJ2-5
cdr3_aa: CASSRTRTGVGEETQYF
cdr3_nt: TGTGCCAGCAGCCGCACCCGAACAGGGGTAGGGGAGGAGACCCAGTACTTC

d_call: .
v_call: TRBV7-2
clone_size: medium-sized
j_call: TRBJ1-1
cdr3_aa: CASSLMGRVEAFF
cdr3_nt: TGTGCCAGCAGCTTAATGGGCAGGGTGGAAGCTTTCTTT

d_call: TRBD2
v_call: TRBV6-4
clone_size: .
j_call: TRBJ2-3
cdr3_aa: CASSDQGGSTDTQYF
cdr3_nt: TGTGCCAGCAGTGACCAGGGAGGGAGCACAGATACGCAGTATTTT

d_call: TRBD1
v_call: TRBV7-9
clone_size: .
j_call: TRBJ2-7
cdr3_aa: CASSQDRGGYEQYF
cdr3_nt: TGTGCCAGCAGTCAGGACAGGGGAGGCTACGAGCAGTACTTC